The 29 T cell receptor beta chains reported below all come from one sample, sequenced in a study of regulatory T cells in long-lasting Graves disease. Time point described: persistent/refractory GD, antithyroid drugs over 5 years with positive TRAb. After RNA was extracted from PBMCs, the TCR library was made from it. Arm-PCR of CDR3 regions and iRepertoire HTBI primers were the basis on which TCR beta libraries were built. TCRdb reanalysed the multiplex PCR reads using MiXCR and keeps one entry per CDR3 protein. In the table there are approximately 360,000 distinct CDR3 sequences, roughly 23% of which are singletons. The sample was peripheral blood mononuclear cells (PBMCs), taken when the disease was refractory, from a patient treated with antithyroid drugs. These receptors came from a woman in her forties with Graves disease.

The gene calls are TRBV30 and TRBJ1-1; D is unclear. The CDR3 is 12 residues long. Germline CDR1 GTSNPN, CDR2 SVGIG (reference sequence). Trimming took off 8 bases at V and 8 bases at J, with 18 bases between the two ends. In nucleotides, the CDR3 is TGTGCCGAGAGGACGGTTCCGAAAGAAGCTTTCTTT. It is translated as CAERTVPKEAFF.

The CDR3 DNA sequence: TGTGCCAGTAGTATAGGCGTTGGCAGGTCCAAGGACTCTGGAAACACCATATATTTT. This encodes CASSIGVGRSKDSGNTIYF. The chain links TRBV19 to TRBJ1-3; D not certain. CDR1 LNHDA and CDR2 SQIVND come from the germline V gene (reference sequence). The CDR3 is 19 amino acids. The ends were cut back, 1 base at V and 0 bases at J, with 19 bases in the middle.

The chain couples TRBV6-2 or TRBV6-3 to TRBJ2-2; no definite D call. Looked up from germline, CDR1 is MNHEY and CDR2 is SVGEGT. The V gene lost 6 bases and the J gene lost 5 bases, with 13 bases spanning the gap. The CDR3 totals 14 residues. The CDR3 loop is CASSRTPMTGELFF. The CDR3 bases are TGTGCCAGCAGCCGCACACCTATGACCGGGGAGCTGTTTTTT.

This clonotype was picked up a small number of times. The chain carries TRBV20-1 and TRBJ2-2; 10 bases fit TRBD2. V lost 2 bases to trimming and J lost 6 bases; unmatched junction nucleotides: 9. Germline loops: CDR1 DFQATT, CDR2 SNEGSKA (reference sequence). This CDR3 is 16 amino acids long. In DNA form, the CDR3 reads TGCAGTGCTAGACGGCTAGCGGGAGTCCCCGCCGGGGAGCTGTTTTTT. This codes for CSARRLAGVPAGELFF.

The V and J genes are TRBV2 and TRBJ2-1; 11 positions match TRBD2. CDR1 and CDR2 from the germline V gene are SNHLY and FYNNEI. The CDR3 is 14 residues long. V shed 6 bases, J shed 9 bases, and the junction held 7 bases outside the gene matches. The CDR3 region is CASSPGTSGSEQFF. The DNA for the CDR3 is TGTGCCAGCAGCCCCGGGACTAGCGGAAGTGAGCAGTTCTTC.

J is TRBJ2-1 and V is TRBV6-2 or TRBV6-3; 7 bases are shared with TRBD1. V shed 7 bases, J shed 6 bases, and the junction held 12 bases outside the gene matches. The CDR3 runs 15 residues. Germline-derived CDR1 and CDR2 are MNHEY and SVGEGT. The CDR3, as DNA: TGTGCCAGCATTGACAGGGTAAAGATTGGCAATGAGCAGTTCTTC. Translating gives CASIDRVKIGNEQFF.

The rearrangement joins TRBV5-5 to TRBJ1-2; 8 nucleotides agree with TRBD1. The CDR3 has 15 amino acids. Germline CDR1 SGHKS, CDR2 YYEKEE (reference sequence). The ends lost 4 bases at V and 4 bases at J; junction bases unmatched: 9. The CDR3 loop reads CASSRSTQGVYGYTF. In DNA, the CDR3 is TGTGCCAGCAGCCGAAGCACACAGGGGGTCTATGGCTACACCTTC.

This clonotype showed up just once. Being one base from a much bigger clone, this may be a read error. V is TRBV24-1 and J is TRBJ2-2; 7 positions match TRBD1. From germline, CDR1 is KGHDR and CDR2 SFDVKD. The CDR3 spans 14 residues. Trimming cost V 4 bases and J 4 bases; bases outside gene matches: 2. In nucleotides, the CDR3 is TGTGCCACCAGTGAAGCAGGGGGCACCGGGGAGCTGTTTTTT. Translation: CATSEAGGTGELFF.

In its sample, this clonotype was seen a few times. V and J are TRBV7-9 and TRBJ2-7; 8 positions match TRBD2. Germline lookup yields CDR1 SEHNR and CDR2 FQNEAQ (reference sequence). The trim removed 5 bases at V and 0 bases at J, leaving 6 bases unmatched. The CDR3 is made up of 15 amino acids. The CDR3 DNA is TGTGCCAGCAGCAAAACGAGCGGGGGCTCCTACGAGCAGTACTTC. This codes for CASSKTSGGSYEQYF.

This clonotype was seen just once. A read error may produce the germline difference seen at one junction end. The CDR3 loop reads CASSLVRGTVNEKLSF. Written as DNA, the CDR3 is TGTGCCAGCAGCTTAGTGAGGGGGACAGTGAATGAAAAACTGTCTTTT. The gene calls are TRBV6-1 and TRBJ1-4; 7 bases align to TRBD1. Germline CDR1 MNHNS, CDR2 SASEGT. CDR3 length: 16 residues.

J is TRBJ2-1 and V is TRBV11-2; the match to TRBD2 covers 13 bases. Germline CDR1 SGHAT, CDR2 FQNNGV. CDR3 length equals 17 residues. The trim removed 2 bases at V and 0 bases at J, leaving 1 base unmatched. CDR3 nucleotides: TGTGCCAGCAGCTTATGGACTAGCGGGAGCTCCTACAATGAGCAGTTCTTC. Translating gives CASSLWTSGSSYNEQFF.

The chain has TRBV28 and TRBJ2-2; a possible D gene is TRBD1 (6 bases). The germline V gene has CDR1 MDHEN and CDR2 SYDVKM. This CDR3 spans 14 amino acids. The V end lost 6 bases, the J end lost 7 bases, and 15 bases lay between the germline ends. The CDR3 sequence: CASRFLEGVGELFF. The CDR3 DNA follows: TGTGCCAGCAGATTTCTAGAGGGGGTCGGGGAGCTGTTTTTT.

This clonotype was seen only a few times. The V call is TRBV13, the J call TRBJ2-5; D unclear. Germline V gene data show CDR1 as PRHDT and CDR2 as FYEKMQ (reference sequence). The V end lost 5 bases, the J end lost 2 bases, and 15 bases lay between the germline ends. The CDR3 covers 15 residues. The CDR3: CASSLARWGQETQYF. The DNA for the CDR3 is TGTGCCAGCAGCCTCGCCAGGTGGGGTCAAGAGACCCAGTACTTC.

The rearrangement links TRBV15 to TRBJ2-7; possibly TRBD2 for D (5 bases). Germline CDR1 is LNHNV and CDR2 is YYDKDF (reference sequence). The CDR3 extends over 13 amino acids. Trimming shortened V by 3 bases and J by 5 bases, and 11 bases separated the two germline ends. CDR3 DNA sequence: TGTGCCACCAGCAGGATTAGCGCGGACGAGCAGTACTTC. This gives the protein CATSRISADEQYF.

The CDR3 sequence: CASRSDSVGELFF. The CDR3 nucleotides read TGTGCCAGCAGATCGGACTCGGTCGGGGAGCTGTTTTTT. The rearrangement links TRBV2 to TRBJ2-2, with D possibly being TRBD2 (5 bases). Germline V lookup: CDR1 SNHLY, CDR2 FYNNEI. The CDR3 has 13 residues. V dropped 6 bases and J dropped 7 bases, with 12 bases sitting between them.

This clonotype appeared many times. The chain couples TRBV27 to TRBJ2-4; possible D gene TRBD1, 6 bases. CDR1 and CDR2 (germline): MNHEY, SMNVEV (reference sequence). Trimming stripped 8 bases from V and 3 bases from J, with 11 bases between. This CDR3 contains 13 residues. The DNA of the CDR3 is TGTGCCAGCCGGGACATCGACAAAAACATTCAGTACTTC. It encodes CASRDIDKNIQYF.

This clonotype was picked up one time. This chain links TRBV2 with TRBJ2-1; 14 bases map to TRBD2. The CDR3 sequence is 16 residues long. Germline lookup yields CDR1 SNHLY and CDR2 FYNNEI. V dropped 5 bases and J dropped 8; count of bases not matched to a gene: 8. This chain's CDR3 is CASSRTSGRKVYEQFF. CDR3 DNA sequence: TGTGCCAGCAGTCGGACTAGCGGGAGGAAAGTCTATGAGCAGTTCTTC. Based on the CDR3 plus reference TRBV2 and TRBJ2-1, the full variable domain is EPEVTQTPSHQVTQMGQEVILRCVPISNHLYFYWYRQILGQKVEFLVSFYNNEISEKSEIFDDQFSVERPDGSNFTLKIRSTKLEDSAMYFCASSRTSGRKVYEQFFGPGTRLTVL.

This rearrangement joins TRBV10-3 to TRBJ2-3, with 10 positions matching TRBD2. V was clipped by 8 bases and J by 2 bases; unmatched bases: 10. There are 16 residues in the CDR3. Germline V lookup: CDR1 ENHRY, CDR2 SYGVKD. CDR3: CAIRAGGYGDTDTQYF. The DNA of the CDR3 is TGTGCCATCCGAGCGGGAGGGTACGGGGACACAGATACGCAGTATTTT.

This clonotype was seen only a few times. The chain employs TRBV7-2 and TRBJ2-7; possible D gene TRBD1, 6 bases. Trimming pared 3 bases from V and 1 base from J, leaving 10 bases between. CDR3 length equals 14 residues. The germline V gene encodes CDR1 SGHTA and CDR2 FQGNSA. DNA for the CDR3: TGTGCCAGCAGCTTCGGACAGCCGTCCTACGAGCAGTACTTC. Encoded protein: CASSFGQPSYEQYF. The whole variable domain, remainder taken from reference TRBV7-2 and TRBJ2-7, is GAGVSQSPSNKVTEKGKDVELRCDPISGHTALYWYRQSLGQGLEFLIYFQGNSAPDKSGLPSDRFSAERTGGSVSTLTIQRTQQEDSAVYLCASSFGQPSYEQYFGPGTRLTVT.

The chain couples TRBV9 to TRBJ2-7; D gene ambiguous. Trimming took off 4 bases at V and 3 bases at J, with 14 bases between the two ends. Germline-derived CDR1 and CDR2 are SGDLS and YYNGEE. The CDR3 has 14 residues. As DNA, the CDR3 is TGTGCCAGCAGCCCAGGACGGTACTTCTACGAGCAGTACTTC. Translation gives CASSPGRYFYEQYF.

This rearrangement joins TRBV30 to TRBJ2-7; 10 bases map to TRBD1. This CDR3 is 13 amino acids long. Germline V gene data show CDR1 as GTSNPN and CDR2 as SVGIG (reference sequence). The ends lost 4 bases at V and 7 bases at J; junction bases unmatched: 7. CDR3 loop: CAWNRDRGGEQYF. DNA for the CDR3: TGTGCCTGGAACCGGGACAGGGGTGGAGAGCAGTACTTC. The entire variable domain, with the rest obtained from reference TRBV30 and TRBJ2-7, is as follows: SQTIHQWPATLVQPVGSPLSLECTVEGTSNPNLYWYRQAAGRGLQLLFYSVGIGQISSEVPQNLSASRPQDRQFILSSKKLLLSDSGFYLCAWNRDRGGEQYFGPGTRLTVT.

This clonotype was seen repeatedly, ten times or more. The CDR3 sequence is CSVDGLAGTYEQYF. The DNA for the CDR3 is TGCAGCGTTGATGGACTAGCAGGAACCTACGAGCAGTACTTC. The gene calls are TRBV29-1 and TRBJ2-7; 8 bases are a match to TRBD2. Germline trimming cut 3 bases from V and 2 bases from J; bases unmatched to any gene: 6. The CDR3 covers 14 residues. Germline lookup yields CDR1 SQVTM and CDR2 ANQGSEA.

The genes are TRBV5-1 and TRBJ2-5, with 8 positions matching TRBD1. This CDR3 is built from 14 residues. In germline, CDR1 is SGHRS, CDR2 YFSETQ. Losses at the gene ends were 3 bases for V and 6 bases for J; bases not matched to a gene: 7. CDR3 bases: TGCGCCAGCAGCTCAGGACAGGGATTGAAGACCCAGTACTTC. This translates into CASSSGQGLKTQYF.

The rearrangement joins TRBV6-1 to TRBJ2-1; TRBD2 matches at 11 bases. V lost 7 bases, J lost 4 bases, and 6 bases stayed unmatched. Germline lookup yields CDR1 MNHNS and CDR2 SASEGT. The CDR3 sequence is 15 residues long. The DNA for the CDR3 is TGTGCCAGCAACCCACTAGCGGGAGAGTACAATGAGCAGTTCTTC. It yields the protein CASNPLAGEYNEQFF.

As concerns this clonotype: One junction end disagrees with the germline gene, perhaps due to a read error. CDR3 residues: CAGSFGEVINQPQHF. DNA for the CDR3: TGTGCCGGCAGCTTTGGTGAGGTCATCAATCAGCCCCAGCATTTT. The chain couples TRBV5-5 to TRBJ1-5; D remains unclear. Germline V lookup: CDR1 SGHKS, CDR2 YYEKEE (reference sequence). This CDR3 comprises 15 residues.

The V call is TRBV7-2, the J call TRBJ1-2; tentative D call: TRBD1 (6 bases). The V and J ends lost 6 bases and 1 base respectively, with 18 bases between them. Germline CDR1 reads SGHTA; CDR2 reads FQGNSA. The CDR3 has 16 amino acids. For the CDR3, the DNA is TGTGCCAGCAGAGATTTCCAAGGGGGGTATAACTATGGCTACACCTTC. The encoded protein is CASRDFQGGYNYGYTF.

This clonotype was observed a handful of times. The V gene is TRBV7-9, the J gene TRBJ2-2; D remains ambiguous. Deletions cut 4 bases from V and 1 base from J, with 13 bases between. The CDR3 runs to 16 residues. Germline CDR1 reads SEHNR; CDR2 reads FQNEAQ (reference sequence). The CDR3 DNA reads as TGTGCCAGCAGCTCCCAGGCGGCCAGGAACACCGGGGAGCTGTTTTTT. This translates into CASSSQAARNTGELFF.

This clonotype was counted at least ten times. The chain combines TRBV6-5 with TRBJ2-5, with D unresolved. V was clipped by 3 bases and J by 5 bases, with 16 bases between them. The CDR3 length is 15 residues. In germline, CDR1 is MNHEY, CDR2 SVGAGI. The CDR3 DNA follows: TGTGCCAGCAGTTATTCCCCATTCCTTGGGGAGACCCAGTACTTC. Encoded protein: CASSYSPFLGETQYF.

This clonotype was seen at least ten times. The chain links TRBV12-3 or TRBV12-4 to TRBJ1-4; no firm D call. V was trimmed by 2 bases and J by 7 bases, leaving 11 bases between them. The CDR3 contains 14 residues. CDR3 residues: CASSLRTGVEKLFF. In nucleotides, the CDR3 is TGTGCCAGCAGTTTAAGGACGGGAGTTGAAAAACTGTTTTTT.